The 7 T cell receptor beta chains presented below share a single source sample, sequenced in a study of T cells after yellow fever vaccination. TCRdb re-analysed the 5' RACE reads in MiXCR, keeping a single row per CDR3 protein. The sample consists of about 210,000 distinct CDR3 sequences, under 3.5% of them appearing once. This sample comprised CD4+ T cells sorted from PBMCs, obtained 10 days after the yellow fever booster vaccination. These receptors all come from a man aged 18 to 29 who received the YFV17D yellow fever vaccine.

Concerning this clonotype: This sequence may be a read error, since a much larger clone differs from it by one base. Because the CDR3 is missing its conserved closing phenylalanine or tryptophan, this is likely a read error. CDR3 in DNA: TGTGCCAGCAGCTGGGGCAGAGATACGCAGTATATT. This encodes CASSWGRDTQYI. The chain links TRBV7-2 to TRBJ2-3; maybe TRBD1 (5 bases). The CDR3 sequence is 12 residues long. V was pared by 4 bases and J by 5 bases, with 7 bases between. Germline V CDR1 and CDR2: SGHTA, FQGNSA.

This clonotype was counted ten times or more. The CDR3 DNA reads as TGTGCCAGCAGTTATTTGGACAATGGCTCACCCCTCCACTTT. Translated: CASSYLDNGSPLHF. This chain connects TRBV6-6 to TRBJ1-6; a weak D match, TRBD1 (5 bases). The CDR3 has 14 residues. Per the germline V gene, CDR1 is MNHNY and CDR2 is SVGAGI (reference sequence). The V end was cut by 3 bases, the J end by 10 bases, with 13 bases between.

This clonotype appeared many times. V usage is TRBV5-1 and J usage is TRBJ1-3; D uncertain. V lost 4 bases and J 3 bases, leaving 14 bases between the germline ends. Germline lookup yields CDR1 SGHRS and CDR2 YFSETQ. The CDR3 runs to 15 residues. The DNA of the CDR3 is TGCGCCAGCAGCGAAAATGCAGGCGTTGGAAACACCATATATTTT. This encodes CASSENAGVGNTIYF. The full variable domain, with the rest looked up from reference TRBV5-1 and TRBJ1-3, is KAGVTQTPRYLIKTRGQQVTLSCSPISGHRSVSWYQQTPGQGLQFLFEYFSETQRNKGNFPGRFSGRQFSNSRSEMNVSTLELGDSALYLCASSENAGVGNTIYFGEGSWLTVV.

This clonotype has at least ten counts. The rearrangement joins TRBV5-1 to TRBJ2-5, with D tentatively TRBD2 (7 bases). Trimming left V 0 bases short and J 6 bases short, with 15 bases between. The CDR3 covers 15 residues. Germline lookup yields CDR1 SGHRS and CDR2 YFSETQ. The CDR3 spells CASSLDGGLPKTQYF. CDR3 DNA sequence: TGCGCCAGCAGCTTGGACGGGGGGCTACCAAAGACCCAGTACTTC.

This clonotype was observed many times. The CDR3 loop reads CASSQAGHGEETQYF. The DNA of the CDR3 is TGCGCCAGCAGCCAAGCTGGGCACGGAGAAGAGACCCAGTACTTC. V and J are TRBV4-1 and TRBJ2-5; D is unresolved. This CDR3 spans 15 amino acids. V was clipped by 1 base and J by 3 bases, with 12 bases between them. Germline CDR1 MGHRA, CDR2 YSYEKL.

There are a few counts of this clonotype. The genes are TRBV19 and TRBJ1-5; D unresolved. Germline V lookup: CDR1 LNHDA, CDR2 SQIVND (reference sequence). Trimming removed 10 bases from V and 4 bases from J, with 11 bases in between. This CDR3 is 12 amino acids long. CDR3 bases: TGTGCCACCGCCGGGAGAAATCAGCCCCAGCATTTT. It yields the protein CATAGRNQPQHF.

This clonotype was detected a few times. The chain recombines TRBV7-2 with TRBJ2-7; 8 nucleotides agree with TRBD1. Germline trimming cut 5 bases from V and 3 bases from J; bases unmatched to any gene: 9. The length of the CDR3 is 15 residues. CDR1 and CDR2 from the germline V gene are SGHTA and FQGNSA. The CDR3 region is CASSGSFGQGYEQYF. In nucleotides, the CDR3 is TGTGCCAGCAGCGGAAGTTTCGGACAGGGCTACGAGCAGTACTTC.